This T cell receptor beta chain was documented in a study of brain metastases from non-small cell lung cancer. Study-wide points: Brain metastases shared most TCR repertoire with primaries, with sparse T cells.

Concerning this clone itself: As yet, its antigen is unknown.

Method: immunoSEQ multiplex PCR; TCRdb's copy keeps in-frame clones and lacks some. Here the sample spans over 1,500 clones, roughly 79% being singletons. CDR3 length equals 16 residues. V trimming: 6 bases; J trimming: 5 bases; junction bases outside the gene matches: 10. Looked up from germline, CDR1 is MRHNA and CDR2 is SNTAGT. This TCR came from a donor aged 40 or older with non-small cell lung cancer. This chain links TRBV6-4 with TRBJ2-3; TRBD2 aligns across 11 bases. The sequenced material came from tissue from a brain metastasis. The CDR3 protein is CASSPGLAGGGDTQYF. DNA for the CDR3: TGTGCCAGCAGCCCCGGGCTAGCGGGGGGCGGAGATACGCAGTATTTT.